This T cell receptor (beta chain) was profiled in a study of T cell repertoires in cytomegalovirus infection. About the research overall: Through public TCR beta signatures, both CMV infection and matching HLA type were indicated. Whole-study results and caveats: CMV-specific HLA-C-restricted TCR beta clonotypes dominated the ex vivo response. Frequencies of public TCR beta families were cumulated, and this identified carriers of CMV plus the relevant HLA.

From germline, CDR1 is SNHLY and CDR2 FYNNEI. V lost 6 bases, J lost 0 bases, and 11 bases stayed unmatched. CDR3 size: 19 residues. TCRdb itself ran the reads through MiXCR, one entry per CDR3 protein. The sample records 350,000 to 500,000 distinct CDR3 sequences, roughly 30% being singletons. Note on this clonotype: The antigen remains unidentified.

Sequenced sample: PBMCs. This TCR came from a human donor in good health (CMV status not recorded). Some clones in this sample may be carry-over from other donors' samples. V gene TRBV2 combines with J gene TRBJ2-3, with 14 bases lining up with TRBD2. In DNA form, the CDR3 reads TGTGCCAGCAGCACGGGACTAGCGGGGGTCAGAATTAGCACAGATACGCAGTATTTT. As protein: CASSTGLAGVRISTDTQYF.